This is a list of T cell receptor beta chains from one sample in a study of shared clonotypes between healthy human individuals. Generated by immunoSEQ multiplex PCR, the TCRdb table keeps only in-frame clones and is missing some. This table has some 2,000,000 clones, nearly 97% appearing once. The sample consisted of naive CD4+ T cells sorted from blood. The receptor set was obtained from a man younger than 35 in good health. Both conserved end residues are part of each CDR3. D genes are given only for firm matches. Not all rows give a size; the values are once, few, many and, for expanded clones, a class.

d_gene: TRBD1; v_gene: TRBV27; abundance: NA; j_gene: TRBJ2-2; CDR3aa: CASSLYRGRTGELFF; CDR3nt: TGTGCCAGCAGTTTATACAGGGGAAGGACCGGGGAGCTGTTTTTT
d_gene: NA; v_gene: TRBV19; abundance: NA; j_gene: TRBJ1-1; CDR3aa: CASKMTGLNTEAFF; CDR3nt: TGTGCCAGTAAAATGACGGGACTGAACACTGAAGCTTTCTTT
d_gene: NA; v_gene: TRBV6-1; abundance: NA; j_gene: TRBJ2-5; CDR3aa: CASSGPQETQYF; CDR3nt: TGTGCCAGCAGTGGACCGCAAGAGACCCAGTACTTC
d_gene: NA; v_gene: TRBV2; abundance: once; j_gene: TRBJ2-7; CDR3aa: CASSRDLSSYEQYF; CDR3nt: TGTGCCAGCAGTCGGGACTTGAGCTCCTACGAGCAGTACTTC
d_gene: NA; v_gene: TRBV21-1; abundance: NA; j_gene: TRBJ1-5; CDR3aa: CASSSETDSNQPQHF; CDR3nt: TGTGCCAGCAGCAGTGAGACAGATAGCAATCAGCCCCAGCATTTT
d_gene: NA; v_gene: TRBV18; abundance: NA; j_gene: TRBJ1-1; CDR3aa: CASSLRDGRDTEAFF; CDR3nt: TGTGCCAGCTCACTTCGGGACGGTAGGGACACTGAAGCTTTCTTT
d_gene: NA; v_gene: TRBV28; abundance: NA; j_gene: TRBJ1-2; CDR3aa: CASSFGGPDGTNYGYTF; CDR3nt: TGTGCCAGCAGTTTCGGTGGACCAGATGGTACTAACTATGGCTACACCTTC
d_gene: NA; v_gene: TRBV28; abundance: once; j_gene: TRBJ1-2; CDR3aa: CASSFVQLNGYTF; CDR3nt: TGTGCCAGCAGTTTCGTACAGCTGAATGGCTACACCTTC
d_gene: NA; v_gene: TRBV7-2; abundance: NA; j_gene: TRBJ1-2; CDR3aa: CASSLVQGSYGYTF; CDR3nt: TGTGCCAGCAGCTTAGTGCAGGGATCCTATGGCTACACCTTC
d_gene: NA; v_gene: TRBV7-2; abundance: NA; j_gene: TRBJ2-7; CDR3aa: CASSILSSSYEQYF; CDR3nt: TGTGCCAGCAGCATACTAAGCTCCTCCTACGAGCAGTACTTC
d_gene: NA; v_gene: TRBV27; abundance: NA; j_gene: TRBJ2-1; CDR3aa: CASSRLQGHGTNEQFF; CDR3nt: TGTGCCAGCAGTCGTTTACAGGGCCATGGGACCAATGAGCAGTTCTTC
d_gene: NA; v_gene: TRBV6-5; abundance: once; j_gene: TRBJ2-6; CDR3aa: CASSRGTTGANVLTF; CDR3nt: TGTGCCAGCAGCAGGGGGACTACTGGGGCCAACGTCCTGACTTTC
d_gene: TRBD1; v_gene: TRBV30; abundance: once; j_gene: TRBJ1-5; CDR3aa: CAWSPTGDQPQHF; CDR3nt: TGTGCCTGGAGTCCAACAGGGGATCAGCCCCAGCATTTT
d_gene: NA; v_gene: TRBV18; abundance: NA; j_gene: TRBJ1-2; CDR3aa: CASSTTTKGIYGYTF; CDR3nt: TGTGCCAGCTCTACGACCACTAAGGGAATATATGGCTACACCTTC
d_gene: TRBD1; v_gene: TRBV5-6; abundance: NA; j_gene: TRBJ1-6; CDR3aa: CASSLNDRDNSPLHF; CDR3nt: TGTGCCAGCAGTCTCAACGACAGGGATAATTCACCCCTCCACTTT
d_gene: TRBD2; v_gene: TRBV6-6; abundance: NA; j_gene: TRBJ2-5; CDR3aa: CASRYGLAAQETQYF; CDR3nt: TGTGCCAGCAGATACGGACTAGCGGCTCAAGAGACCCAGTACTTC
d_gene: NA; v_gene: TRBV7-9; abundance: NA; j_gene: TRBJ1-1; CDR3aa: CASSLGPTAFF; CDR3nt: TGTGCCAGCAGCTTAGGACCAACAGCTTTCTTT
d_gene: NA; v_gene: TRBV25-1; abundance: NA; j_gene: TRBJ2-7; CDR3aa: CASFKSSYEQYF; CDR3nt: TGTGCCAGCTTCAAGAGCTCCTACGAGCAGTACTTC
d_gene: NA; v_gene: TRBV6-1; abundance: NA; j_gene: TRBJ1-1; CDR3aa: CASLQGFAGAFF; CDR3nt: TGTGCCAGTTTACAAGGGTTCGCGGGAGCTTTCTTT
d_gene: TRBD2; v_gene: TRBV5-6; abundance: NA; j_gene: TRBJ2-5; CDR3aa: CASSFGVAGETQYF; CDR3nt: TGTGCCAGCAGCTTCGGGGTAGCGGGAGAGACCCAGTACTTC
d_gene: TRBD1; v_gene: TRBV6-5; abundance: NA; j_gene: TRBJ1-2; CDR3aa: CASSYTGTGDYGYTF; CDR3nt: TGTGCCAGCAGTTACACCGGGACAGGGGACTATGGCTACACCTTC